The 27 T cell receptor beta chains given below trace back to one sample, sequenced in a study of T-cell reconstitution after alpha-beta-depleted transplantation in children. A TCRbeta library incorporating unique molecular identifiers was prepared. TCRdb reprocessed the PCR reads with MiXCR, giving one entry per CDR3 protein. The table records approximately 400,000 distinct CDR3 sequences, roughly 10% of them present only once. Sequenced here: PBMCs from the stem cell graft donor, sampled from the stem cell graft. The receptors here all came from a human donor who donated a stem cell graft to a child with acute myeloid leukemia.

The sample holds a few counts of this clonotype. DNA of the CDR3: TGTGCCAGCAGCTTAATGGCAGGGGGGTACAATGAGCAGTTCTTC. Protein product: CASSLMAGGYNEQFF. The rearrangement uses TRBV7-3 and TRBJ2-1; perhaps TRBD1 as D (7 bases). Germline CDR1 is SGHTA and CDR2 is FQGTGA. V shed 1 base and J shed 4 bases, with 11 bases lying between them. The CDR3 runs 15 residues. The whole variable domain, filled in from reference TRBV7-3 and TRBJ2-1, reads GAGVSQTPSNKVTEKGKYVELRCDPISGHTALYWYRQSLGQGPEFLIYFQGTGAADDSGLPNDRFFAVRPEGSVSTLKIQRTERGDSAVYLCASSLMAGGYNEQFFGPGTRLTVL.

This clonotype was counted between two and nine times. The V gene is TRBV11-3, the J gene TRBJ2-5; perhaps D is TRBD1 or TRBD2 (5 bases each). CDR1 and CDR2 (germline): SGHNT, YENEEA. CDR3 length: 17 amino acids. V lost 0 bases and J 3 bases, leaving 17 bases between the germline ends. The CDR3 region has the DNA TGTGCCAGCAGCTTAGATCTCCCACGAGGGGTTGAAGAGACCCAGTACTTC. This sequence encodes CASSLDLPRGVEETQYF.

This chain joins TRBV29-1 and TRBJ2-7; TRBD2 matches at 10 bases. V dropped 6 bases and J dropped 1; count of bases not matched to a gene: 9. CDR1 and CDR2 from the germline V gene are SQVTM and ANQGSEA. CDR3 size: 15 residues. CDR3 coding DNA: TGCAGCGTGGTTCCTACTAGCGGGAATTCCTACGAGCAGTACTTC. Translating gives CSVVPTSGNSYEQYF.

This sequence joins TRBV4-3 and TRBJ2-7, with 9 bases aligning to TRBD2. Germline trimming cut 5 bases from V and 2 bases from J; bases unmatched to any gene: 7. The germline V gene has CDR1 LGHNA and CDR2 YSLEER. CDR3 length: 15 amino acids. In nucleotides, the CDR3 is TGCGCCAGCAGCAACGGAGGGACTAGCCCCTACGAGCAGTACTTC. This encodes CASSNGGTSPYEQYF.

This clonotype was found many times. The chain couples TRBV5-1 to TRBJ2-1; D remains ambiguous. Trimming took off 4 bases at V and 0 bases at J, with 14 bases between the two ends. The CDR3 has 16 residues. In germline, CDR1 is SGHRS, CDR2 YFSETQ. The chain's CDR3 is CASSLAQSSSYNEQFF. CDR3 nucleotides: TGCGCCAGCAGCCTGGCCCAGAGTAGCTCCTACAATGAGCAGTTCTTC.

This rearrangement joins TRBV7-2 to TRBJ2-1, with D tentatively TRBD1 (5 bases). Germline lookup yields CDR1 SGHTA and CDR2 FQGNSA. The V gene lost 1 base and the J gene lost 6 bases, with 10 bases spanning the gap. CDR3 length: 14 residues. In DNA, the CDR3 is TGTGCCAGCAGCTTAGTGGGGCTGTCCAATGAGCAGTTCTTC. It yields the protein CASSLVGLSNEQFF.

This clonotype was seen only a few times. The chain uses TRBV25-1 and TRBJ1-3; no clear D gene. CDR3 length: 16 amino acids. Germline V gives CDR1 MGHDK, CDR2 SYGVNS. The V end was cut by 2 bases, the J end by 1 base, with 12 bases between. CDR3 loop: CASSERQGFSGNTIYF. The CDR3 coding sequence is TGTGCCAGCAGTGAAAGGCAAGGGTTTTCTGGAAACACCATATATTTT.

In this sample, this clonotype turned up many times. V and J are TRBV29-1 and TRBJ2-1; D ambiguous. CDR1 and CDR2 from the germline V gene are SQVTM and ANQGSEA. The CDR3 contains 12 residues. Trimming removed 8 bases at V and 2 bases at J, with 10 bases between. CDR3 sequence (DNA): TGCAGCTTTAGCAGCGCCTACAATGAGCAGTTCTTC. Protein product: CSFSSAYNEQFF.

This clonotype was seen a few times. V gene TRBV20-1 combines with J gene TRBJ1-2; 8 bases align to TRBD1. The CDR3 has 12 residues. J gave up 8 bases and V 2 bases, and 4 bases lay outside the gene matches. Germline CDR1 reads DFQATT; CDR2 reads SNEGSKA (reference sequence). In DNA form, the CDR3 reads TGCAGTGCTAGATCACAGGGGGGCGGCTACACCTTC. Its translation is CSARSQGGGYTF.

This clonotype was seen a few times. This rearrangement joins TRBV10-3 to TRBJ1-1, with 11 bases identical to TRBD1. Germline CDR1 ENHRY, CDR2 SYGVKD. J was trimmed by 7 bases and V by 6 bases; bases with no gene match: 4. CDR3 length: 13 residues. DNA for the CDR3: TGTGCCATCAGCTTGGGACAGGGGGATGAAGCTTTCTTT. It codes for CAISLGQGDEAFF.

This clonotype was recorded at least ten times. The CDR3 here is CSAAGGPGTGELFF. Written as DNA, the CDR3 is TGCAGCGCAGCGGGAGGGCCGGGCACCGGGGAGCTGTTTTTT. The chain carries TRBV29-1 and TRBJ2-2, with 10 bases fitting TRBD2. J lost 4 bases, V lost 7 bases, and 6 bases had no gene match. Germline CDR1 reads SQVTM; CDR2 reads ANQGSEA. The CDR3 consists of 14 residues.

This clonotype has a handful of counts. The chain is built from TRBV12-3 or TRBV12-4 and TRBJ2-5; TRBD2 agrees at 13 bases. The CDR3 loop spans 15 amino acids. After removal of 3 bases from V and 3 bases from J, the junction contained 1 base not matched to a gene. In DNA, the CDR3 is TGTGCCAGCAGTTTCACTAGCGGGGGGGAAGAGACCCAGTACTTC. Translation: CASSFTSGGEETQYF.

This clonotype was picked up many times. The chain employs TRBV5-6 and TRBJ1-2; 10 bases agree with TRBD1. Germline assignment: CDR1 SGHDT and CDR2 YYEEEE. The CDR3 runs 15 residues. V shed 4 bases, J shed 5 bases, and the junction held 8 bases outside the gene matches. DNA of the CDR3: TGTGCCAGCAGCCTCCGGGACAGGGGAGGATATGGCTACACCTTC. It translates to CASSLRDRGGYGYTF.

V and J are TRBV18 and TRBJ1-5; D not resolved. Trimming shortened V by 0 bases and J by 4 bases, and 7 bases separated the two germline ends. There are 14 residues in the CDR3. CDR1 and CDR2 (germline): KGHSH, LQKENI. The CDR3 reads CASSPPGINQPQHF. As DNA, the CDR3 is TGTGCCAGCTCACCACCGGGGATAAATCAGCCCCAGCATTTT.

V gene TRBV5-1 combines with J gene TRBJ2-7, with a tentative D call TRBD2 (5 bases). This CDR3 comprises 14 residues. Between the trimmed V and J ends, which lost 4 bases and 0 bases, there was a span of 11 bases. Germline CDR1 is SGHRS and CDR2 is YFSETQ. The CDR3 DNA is TGCGCCAGCAGCGTTCGGGGTTCCTCCTACGAGCAGTACTTC. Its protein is CASSVRGSSYEQYF.

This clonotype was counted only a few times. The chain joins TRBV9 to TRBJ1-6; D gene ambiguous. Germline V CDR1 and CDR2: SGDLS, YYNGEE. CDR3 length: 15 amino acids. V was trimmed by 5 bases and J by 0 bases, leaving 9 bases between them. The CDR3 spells CASSGRSSYNSPLHF. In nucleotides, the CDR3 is TGTGCCAGCAGTGGTAGGAGCTCCTATAATTCACCCCTCCACTTT.

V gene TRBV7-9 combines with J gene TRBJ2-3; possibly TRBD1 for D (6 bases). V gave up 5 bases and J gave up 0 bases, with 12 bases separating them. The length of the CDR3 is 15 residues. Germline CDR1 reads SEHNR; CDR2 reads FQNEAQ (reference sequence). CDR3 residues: CASSPLGQSTDTQYF. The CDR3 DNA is TGTGCCAGCAGCCCCTTGGGACAAAGCACAGATACGCAGTATTTT.

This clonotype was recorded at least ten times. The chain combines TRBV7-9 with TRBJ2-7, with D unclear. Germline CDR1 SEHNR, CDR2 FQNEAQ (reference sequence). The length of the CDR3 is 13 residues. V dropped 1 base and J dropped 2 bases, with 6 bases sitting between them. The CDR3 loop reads CASSLGTTYEQYV. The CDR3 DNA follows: TGTGCCAGCAGCTTAGGAACTACCTACGAGCAGTACGTC.

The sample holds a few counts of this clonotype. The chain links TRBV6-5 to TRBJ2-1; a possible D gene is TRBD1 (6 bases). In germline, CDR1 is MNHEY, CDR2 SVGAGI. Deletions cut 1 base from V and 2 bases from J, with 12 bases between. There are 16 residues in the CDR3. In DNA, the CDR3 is TGTGCCAGCAGTTACTTTTCAGGGGCTACCTACAATGAGCAGTTCTTC. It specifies CASSYFSGATYNEQFF.

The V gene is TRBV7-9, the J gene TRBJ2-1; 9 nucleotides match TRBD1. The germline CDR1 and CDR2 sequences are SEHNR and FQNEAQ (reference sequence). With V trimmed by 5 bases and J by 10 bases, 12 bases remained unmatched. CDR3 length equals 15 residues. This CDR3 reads CASSRRDRVEGEQFF. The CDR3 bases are TGTGCCAGCAGCAGACGGGACAGGGTCGAAGGGGAGCAGTTCTTC.

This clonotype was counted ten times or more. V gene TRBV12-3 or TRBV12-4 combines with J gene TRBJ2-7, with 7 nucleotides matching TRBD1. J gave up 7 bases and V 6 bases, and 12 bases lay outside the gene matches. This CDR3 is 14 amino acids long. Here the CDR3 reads CASSPTGALREQYV. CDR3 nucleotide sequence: TGTGCCAGCAGCCCCACAGGGGCCTTACGGGAGCAGTACGTC.

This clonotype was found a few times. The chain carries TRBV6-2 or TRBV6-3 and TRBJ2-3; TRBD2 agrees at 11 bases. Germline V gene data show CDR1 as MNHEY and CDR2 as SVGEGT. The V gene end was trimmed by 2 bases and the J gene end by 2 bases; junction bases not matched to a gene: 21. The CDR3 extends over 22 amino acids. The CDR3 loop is CASSYRALRGLAGGFNTDTQYF. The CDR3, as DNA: TGTGCCAGCAGTTACCGCGCGCTTCGGGGCCTAGCGGGAGGCTTCAACACAGATACGCAGTATTTT.

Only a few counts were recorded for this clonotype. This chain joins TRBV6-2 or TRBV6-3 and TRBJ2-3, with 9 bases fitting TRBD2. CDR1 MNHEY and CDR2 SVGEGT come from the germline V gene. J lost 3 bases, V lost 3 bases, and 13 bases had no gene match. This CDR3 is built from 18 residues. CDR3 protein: CASSYSPASGISTDTQYF. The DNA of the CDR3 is TGTGCCAGCAGTTATAGCCCGGCTAGCGGGATTTCAACAGATACGCAGTATTTT.

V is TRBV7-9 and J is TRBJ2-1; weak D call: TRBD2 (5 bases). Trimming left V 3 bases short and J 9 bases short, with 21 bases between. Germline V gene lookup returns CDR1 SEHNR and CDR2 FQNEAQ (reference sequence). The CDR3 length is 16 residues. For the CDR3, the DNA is TGTGCCAGCAGCTTGGAGAGGCCCCTCCCAGGAGGTGAGCAGTTCTTC. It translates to CASSLERPLPGGEQFF.

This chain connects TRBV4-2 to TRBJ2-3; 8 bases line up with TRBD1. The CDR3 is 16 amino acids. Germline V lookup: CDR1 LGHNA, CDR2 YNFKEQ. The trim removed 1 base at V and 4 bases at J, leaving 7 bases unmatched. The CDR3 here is CASSQVRAGGADTQYF. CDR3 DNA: TGTGCCAGCAGCCAAGTTCGGGCAGGGGGCGCAGATACGCAGTATTTT.

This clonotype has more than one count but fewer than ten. The CDR3: CASSEQTNEKLFF. The CDR3 DNA sequence: TGTGCCAGCTCAGAACAAACTAATGAAAAACTGTTTTTT. The chain has TRBV10-3 and TRBJ1-4; D call uncertain. CDR3 size: 13 residues. Germline V gene sequence: CDR1 ENHRY, CDR2 SYGVKD. V was cut by 10 bases and J by 1 base, with 10 bases left in between.

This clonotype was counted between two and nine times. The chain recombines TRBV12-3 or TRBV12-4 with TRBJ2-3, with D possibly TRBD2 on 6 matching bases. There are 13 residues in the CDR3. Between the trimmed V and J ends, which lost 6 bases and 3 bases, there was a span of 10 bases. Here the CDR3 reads CASSWEATDTQYF. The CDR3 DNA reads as TGTGCCAGCAGCTGGGAGGCAACAGATACGCAGTATTTT.